A selection of T cell receptor beta chains follows, all from one sample in a study of T-cell reconstitution after alpha-beta-depleted transplantation in children. TCRdb re-derived calls from the PCR reads in MiXCR, one entry per CDR3 protein. Of hundreds of thousands of distinct CDR3 sequences in the sample, more than 20% are singletons; the top ten hold 4.8%. The material was PBMCs, mostly from graft donor cells, obtained 360 days after TCRalphabeta/CD19-depleted stem cell transplant. The receptor source for this set is a female patient between 2 and 15 years old who had a stem cell transplant for congenital amegakaryocytic thrombocytopenia, so the T cells may come from the graft donor. The CDR3 runs from the conserved cysteine through the conserved F or W. The order of the fields is J gene, V gene, CDR3 protein.

J gene: TRBJ2-7
V gene: TRBV27
CDR3 protein: CASSIWTGAYEQYF

J gene: TRBJ2-5
V gene: TRBV10-3
CDR3 protein: CAIGLGGQGKETQYF

J gene: TRBJ2-1
V gene: TRBV15
CDR3 protein: CATSRVPGAPYNEQFF

J gene: TRBJ1-1
V gene: TRBV5-1
CDR3 protein: CASSLVSGLTEAFF

J gene: TRBJ2-7
V gene: TRBV20-1
CDR3 protein: CSAETSHYEQYF

J gene: TRBJ2-3
V gene: TRBV12-3/TRBV12-4
CDR3 protein: CASSSTPTVLISDTQYF

J gene: TRBJ2-1
V gene: TRBV7-2
CDR3 protein: CASSWDSLTSEQFF

J gene: TRBJ2-7
V gene: TRBV5-1
CDR3 protein: CASSLGLAGPPYEQYF

J gene: TRBJ2-1
V gene: TRBV7-9
CDR3 protein: CASSLAWEAYNEQFF

J gene: TRBJ2-7
V gene: TRBV5-1
CDR3 protein: CASRGDRYEQYF

J gene: TRBJ1-6
V gene: TRBV20-1
CDR3 protein: CSAGRGGASPLHF

J gene: TRBJ1-1
V gene: TRBV28
CDR3 protein: CASSPVWGARTEAFF

J gene: TRBJ1-2
V gene: TRBV4-1
CDR3 protein: CASSHGGQGSYGYTF

J gene: TRBJ2-3
V gene: TRBV12-3/TRBV12-4
CDR3 protein: CASNFRADTQYF

J gene: TRBJ2-2
V gene: TRBV20-1
CDR3 protein: CSARVVPGQGKTGELFF

J gene: TRBJ2-1
V gene: TRBV30
CDR3 protein: CASKTSGSNEQFF

J gene: TRBJ2-1
V gene: TRBV27
CDR3 protein: CASRWLAGGPRNEQFF

J gene: TRBJ2-3
V gene: TRBV21-1
CDR3 protein: CASSKGKGASPDTQYF

J gene: TRBJ2-3
V gene: TRBV12-3/TRBV12-4
CDR3 protein: CASSFRLAGITDTQYF

J gene: TRBJ2-1
V gene: TRBV4-2
CDR3 protein: CASSQEVSGTYNEQFF

J gene: TRBJ2-7
V gene: TRBV12-3/TRBV12-4
CDR3 protein: CASSFGQSYEQYF

J gene: TRBJ2-7
V gene: TRBV7-9
CDR3 protein: CASSSKSLRGHEQYF

J gene: TRBJ2-7
V gene: TRBV10-3
CDR3 protein: CAIRVTDHFAEQYF

J gene: TRBJ1-1
V gene: TRBV20-1
CDR3 protein: CSARDIKLNTEAFF

J gene: TRBJ2-7
V gene: TRBV20-1
CDR3 protein: CSQIGISGHEQYF

J gene: TRBJ2-3
V gene: TRBV12-3/TRBV12-4
CDR3 protein: CASSFSSSGGFTDTQYF

J gene: TRBJ1-2
V gene: TRBV6-1
CDR3 protein: CASRGQGPYGYTF

J gene: TRBJ2-1
V gene: TRBV11-1
CDR3 protein: CASSLEGGVGDEQFF

J gene: TRBJ2-1
V gene: TRBV5-1
CDR3 protein: CASSLVLSSYNEQFF

J gene: TRBJ1-1
V gene: TRBV20-1
CDR3 protein: CSAGGGLTEAFF

J gene: TRBJ1-1
V gene: TRBV27
CDR3 protein: CASSETGRTEAFF

J gene: TRBJ2-1
V gene: TRBV20-1
CDR3 protein: CSARRTQHSYNEQFF

J gene: TRBJ2-4
V gene: TRBV27
CDR3 protein: CASSLSPGDIQYF

J gene: TRBJ2-7
V gene: TRBV10-3
CDR3 protein: CATRDRDSSYEQYF

J gene: TRBJ2-1
V gene: TRBV12-3/TRBV12-4
CDR3 protein: CASSLKAGQQFF

J gene: TRBJ2-1
V gene: TRBV20-1
CDR3 protein: CSARNPGLAGAGEQFF

J gene: TRBJ1-4
V gene: TRBV7-9
CDR3 protein: CASSLGTGIATNEKLFF

J gene: TRBJ2-7
V gene: TRBV28
CDR3 protein: CASSARTSEQYF

J gene: TRBJ1-4
V gene: TRBV10-2
CDR3 protein: CASSESGEKLFF

J gene: TRBJ2-5
V gene: TRBV5-1
CDR3 protein: CASSLVQDGLETQYF

J gene: TRBJ2-5
V gene: TRBV2
CDR3 protein: CASSRLGPEETQYF

J gene: TRBJ1-2
V gene: TRBV7-2
CDR3 protein: CASSLGGANYGYTF

J gene: TRBJ1-1
V gene: TRBV29-1
CDR3 protein: CSVENRDRVDTEAFF

J gene: TRBJ2-1
V gene: TRBV20-1
CDR3 protein: CSARGWIVSSYNEQFF

J gene: TRBJ2-2
V gene: TRBV28
CDR3 protein: CASSLSPDSGELFF

J gene: TRBJ2-7
V gene: TRBV4-3
CDR3 protein: CASSPGRAPYEQYF

J gene: TRBJ2-1
V gene: TRBV30
CDR3 protein: CAWSNNRAYNEQFF

J gene: TRBJ2-1
V gene: TRBV18
CDR3 protein: CASSPRTANEQFF

J gene: TRBJ2-2
V gene: TRBV4-1
CDR3 protein: CASSLNAANTGELFF

J gene: TRBJ1-1
V gene: TRBV12-5
CDR3 protein: CASGLREKNTEAFF